This TCR beta chain was observed in a study of cytomegalovirus exposure and HLA in healthy donors. Primers included in the PCR were 60 Vbeta and 13 Jbeta primers. The repertoire was sequenced with immunoSEQ multiplex PCR; TCRdb's copy has only in-frame clones and lacks some. The top ten clones hold 20% to 25% of a sample with 75,000 to 95,000 clones, approximately 64% of them seen once. On this clone itself: No antigen is known for it.

The CDR3 loop spans 13 amino acids. Trimming stripped 6 bases from V and 8 bases from J, with 16 bases between. Germline CDR1 and CDR2: KGHSH and LQKENI. Whole-study findings and limits: Exclusion as indistinguishable affected some V segments, including TRBV6-2 and TRBV6-3.

The sequence was obtained from a woman in her fifties or sixties in good health and CMV-seropositive. The sequencing input was PBMCs. The V and J genes are TRBV18 and TRBJ1-1; D might be TRBD1 (6 bases). The CDR3 here is CASSWDTVSEAFF. The CDR3 DNA sequence: TGTGCCAGCTCCTGGGACACAGTCTCAGAAGCTTTCTTT.